This TCR beta chain was sequenced for a study of T cells in Graves' hyperthyroidism and ophthalmopathy (dated 2019 in TCRdb). For the study in its entirety: Peripheral blood samples were taken at the time of initial diagnosis, prior to any treatment. Prospective prediction of ophthalmopathy was tested in an independent validation cohort consisting of 18 to 20 hyperthyroidism patients and some 15 patients who later progressed to ophthalmopathy. Once sampling was done, hyperthyroidism patients were given methimazole at a starting dose of 30 mg daily, whereas ophthalmopathy patients were given high-dose intravenous methylprednisolone. TCR Vbeta CDR3 sequencing of 130 to 150 peripheral blood samples (approximately 44 ophthalmopathy, 75 hyperthyroidism and roughly 17 progressor patients) is reported in the paper. To identify distinguishing TCR V-J signatures, a discovery cohort of some 99 patients was used, comprising 40 to 45 with Graves' ophthalmopathy and some 57 with stable Graves' hyperthyroidism. In about 6 Graves' hyperthyroidism patients, the study also compared T-cell repertoires from thyroid tissue with T-cell repertoires from blood. The 90 to 100 discovery patients were randomly divided into training and test sets at a 7:3 ratio.

What the research found in general, with its limitations: A 13 V-J signature model separated ophthalmopathy from stable hyperthyroidism, with just over 85% sensitivity and roughly 84% specificity in cross-validation and 80%/75% in testing. In validation, the model predicted progression to ophthalmopathy a median of about 5.9 months before onset, with 65% to 71% sensitivity and just under 75% specificity. Most expanded thyroid clonotypes (frequency above 0.001) were also detected in blood, suggesting blood repertoires may reflect thyroid immune responses. Sample size was not statistically predetermined, and blinding of investigators to group allocation was not performed.

TCR beta CDR3 regions were amplified from RNA transcripts. A first-round RT-PCR of the TCR CDR3 used the HTBI primer set with the Qiagen OneStep RT-PCR kit. The libraries were constructed in a second round of multiplex PCR and then size-selected and purified. Sequencing of the libraries was done on an Illumina HiSeq2000 using paired-end 100 bp reads. In the source study's methods: SOAPnuke was used to process the raw data, throwing out any read that contained adapters or uncalled bases, had a mean Phred below 15, or lacked an exact constant-primer or identifier match. COPE v1.2.5 was used to merge the high-quality paired reads, and each unique nucleotide sequence was defined as a clonotype. Clonotypes were aligned to IMGT TRBV, TRBD and TRBJ reference segments using MiTCR v1.1. Analysis was restricted to V-J combinations with a frequency above 0.0001, which covered 99.2% of repertoires. The TCS score was defined as the ratio of F50 (clonal expansion) to E x V (chaos), calculated using BLOSUM62-based TCRdist between CDR3 peptides within each V-J. Welch's t-statistics and random forest reduced 514 V-J features to 10 to 15, which were used in a naive Bayes classifier (R e1071). The public reads were quality trimmed at Q25 with fastp and then assembled into clones with MiXCR by TCRdb, keeping productive beta chains. For every CDR3 protein sequence, its rows merge into one entry that carries the most common genes and DNA. TCRdb, not the original authors, processed these V and J calls. Counted in this sample were 210,000 or so distinct CDR3 sequences; roughly 18% of them appeared once. Around 50% of the sample is taken by the ten largest.

Stable Graves' hyperthyroidism was defined as the absence of progression to ophthalmopathy over 18 months of follow-up. Hyperthyroidism patients were newly diagnosed, with disease duration under 2 months, and aged 18 to 65 years. Exclusion was applied to patients with uncontrolled infections, other autoimmune diseases, pregnancy or lactation. Clinical symptoms, serum thyroxine and TRAb, thyroid ultrasound, and orbital computed tomography formed the basis for the diagnoses. Ficoll-Paque density gradient centrifugation was used to isolate PBMCs from about 9 ml of fresh peripheral blood. Total RNA was extracted with Trizol reagent, and quality was checked on an Agilent 2100 Bioanalyzer. In regard to this clonotype: This receptor's antigen is unknown. The input lacks base qualities; no much larger clone sits a single base away.

The specimen was blood. The receptor comes from a man aged 50 or older with Graves' hyperthyroidism.

This receptor carries the CDR3 CASRLVAGGLNTEAFF. The DNA reads TGTGCCAGCAGGTTGGTGGCAGGGGGCCTGAACACTGAAGCTTTCTTT. The rearranged chain carries TRBV12-3 or TRBV12-4 and TRBJ1-1; 8 middle bases align to TRBD1. V is cut back by 6 bases and J by 0 bases, with 9 bases in the junction unmatched. From the cysteine through the phenylalanine, the CDR3 covers 16 amino acids. The sequence is cut down to CDR3 DNA, 48 bases in frame from base 1.